This TCR beta chain was documented in a study of blood T cells in healthy people across ages. Study conclusions and caveats: A roughly linear fall in TCR beta diversity per million T cells was seen with increasing age. Expanded clonotype changes were possibly confounded by unknown donor CMV status.

The CDR3 is 14 amino acids. Trimming removed 2 bases from V and 6 bases from J, with 10 bases in between. The germline V gene encodes CDR1 MDHEN and CDR2 SYDVKM. It was with a sample-barcoded 5' primer and a J-beta primer mix that a second PCR of about 6 to 12 cycles was run. Tagging of each cDNA molecule was performed by a template-switch adaptor with 12 random nucleotides. TCRdb recomputed calls from the 5' RACE reads with MiXCR, one row per CDR3 protein. The repertoire holds 650,000 to 700,000 distinct CDR3 sequences, less than 40% seen once, with 15% in the top ten. In its sample, this clonotype was seen a few times. No antigen is known for it. This may be a read error: a much more frequent sequence differs by one nucleotide.

The chain links TRBV28 to TRBJ1-4; a weak D match, TRBD1 (5 bases). The sample was blood. This TCR was recovered from a woman aged 80 or older in good health. The CDR3 nucleotides read TGTGCCAGCAGTTTAGCAGGGCCTGATGAAAAACTGTTTTTT. This translates into CASSLAGPDEKLFF. Full variable domain (remainder filled in from reference TRBV28 and TRBJ1-4): DVKVTQSSRYLVKRTGEKVFLECVQDMDHENMFWYRQDPGLGLRLIYFSYDVKMKEKGDIPEGYSVSREKKERFSLILESASTNQTSMYLCASSLAGPDEKLFFGSGTQLSVL.